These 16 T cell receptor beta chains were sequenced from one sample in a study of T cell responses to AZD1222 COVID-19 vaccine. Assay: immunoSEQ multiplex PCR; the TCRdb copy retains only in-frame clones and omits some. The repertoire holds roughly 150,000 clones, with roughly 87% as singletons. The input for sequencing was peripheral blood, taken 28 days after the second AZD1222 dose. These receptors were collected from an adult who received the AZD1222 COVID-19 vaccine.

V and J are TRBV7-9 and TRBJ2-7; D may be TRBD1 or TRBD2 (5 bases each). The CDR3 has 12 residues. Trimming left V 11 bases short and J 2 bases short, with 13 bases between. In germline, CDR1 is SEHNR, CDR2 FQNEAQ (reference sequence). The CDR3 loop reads CAYGRETYEQYF. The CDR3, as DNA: TGTGCCTACGGCAGGGAGACCTACGAGCAGTACTTC. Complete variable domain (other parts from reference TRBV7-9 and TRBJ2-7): DTGVSQNPRHKITKRGQNVTFRCDPISEHNRLYWYRQTLGQGPEFLTYFQNEAQLEKSRLLSDRFSAERPKGSFSTLEIQRTEQGDSAMYLCAYGRETYEQYFGPGTRLTVT.

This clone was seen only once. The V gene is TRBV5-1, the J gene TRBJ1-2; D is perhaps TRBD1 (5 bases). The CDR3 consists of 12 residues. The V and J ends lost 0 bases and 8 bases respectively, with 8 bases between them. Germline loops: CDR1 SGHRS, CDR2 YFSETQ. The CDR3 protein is CASSLGQKGYTF. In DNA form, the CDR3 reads TGCGCCAGCAGCTTGGGACAGAAGGGCTACACCTTC.

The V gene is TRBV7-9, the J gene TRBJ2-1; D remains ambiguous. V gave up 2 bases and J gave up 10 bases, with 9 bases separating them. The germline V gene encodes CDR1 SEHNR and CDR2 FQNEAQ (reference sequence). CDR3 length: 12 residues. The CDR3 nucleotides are TGTGCCAGCAGCTTATCTCGGCAGGAGCAGTTCTTC. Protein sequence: CASSLSRQEQFF.

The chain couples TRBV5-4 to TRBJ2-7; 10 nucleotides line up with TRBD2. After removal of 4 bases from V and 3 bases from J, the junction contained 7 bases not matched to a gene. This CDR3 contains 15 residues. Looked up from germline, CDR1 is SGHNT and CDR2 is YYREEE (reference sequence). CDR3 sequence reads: CASSLERGGFYEQYF. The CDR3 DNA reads TGTGCCAGCAGCCTAGAGCGGGGGGGCTTCTACGAGCAGTACTTC. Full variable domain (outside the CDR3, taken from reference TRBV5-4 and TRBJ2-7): ETGVTQSPTHLIKTRGQQVTLRCSSQSGHNTVSWYQQALGQGPQFIFQYYREEENGRGNFPPRFSGLQFPNYSSELNVNALELDDSALYLCASSLERGGFYEQYFGPGTRLTVT.

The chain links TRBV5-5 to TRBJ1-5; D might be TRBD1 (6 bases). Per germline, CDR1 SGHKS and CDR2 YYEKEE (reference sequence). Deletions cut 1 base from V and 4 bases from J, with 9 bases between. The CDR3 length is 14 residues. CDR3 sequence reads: CASSLSGANQPQHF. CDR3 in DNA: TGTGCCAGCAGCTTGTCAGGGGCTAATCAGCCCCAGCATTTT.

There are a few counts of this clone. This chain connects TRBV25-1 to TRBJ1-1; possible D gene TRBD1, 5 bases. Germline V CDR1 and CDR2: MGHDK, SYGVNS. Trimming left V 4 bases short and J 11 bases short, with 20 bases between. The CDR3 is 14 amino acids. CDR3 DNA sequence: TGTGCCAGCAGTGGGGTCCGGGACCCTTCAGGGGCTTTCTTT. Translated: CASSGVRDPSGAFF.

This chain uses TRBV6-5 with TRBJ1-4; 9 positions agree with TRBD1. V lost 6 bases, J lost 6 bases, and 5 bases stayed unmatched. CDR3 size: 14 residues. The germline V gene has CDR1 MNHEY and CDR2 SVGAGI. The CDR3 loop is CASRGTGFDEKLFF. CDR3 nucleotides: TGTGCCAGCAGGGGGACAGGGTTTGATGAAAAACTGTTTTTT.

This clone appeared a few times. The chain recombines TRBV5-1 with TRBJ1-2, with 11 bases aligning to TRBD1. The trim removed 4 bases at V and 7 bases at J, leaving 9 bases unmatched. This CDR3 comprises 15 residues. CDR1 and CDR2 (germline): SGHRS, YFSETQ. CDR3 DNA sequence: TGCGCCAGCAGCCCACCGGGACAGGGGGTTGGTGGCTACACCTTC. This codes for CASSPPGQGVGGYTF.

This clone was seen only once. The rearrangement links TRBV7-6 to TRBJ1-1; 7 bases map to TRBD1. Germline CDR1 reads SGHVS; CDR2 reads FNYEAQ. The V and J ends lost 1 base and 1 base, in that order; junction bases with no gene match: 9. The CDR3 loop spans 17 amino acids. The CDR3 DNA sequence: TGTGCCAGCAGCTTAGGGAGGGGGCAGGGGCCGAACACTGAAGCTTTCTTT. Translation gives CASSLGRGQGPNTEAFF. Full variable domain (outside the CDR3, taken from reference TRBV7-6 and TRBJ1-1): GAGVSQSPRYKVTKRGQDVALRCDPISGHVSLYWYRQALGQGPEFLTYFNYEAQQDKSGLPNDRFSAERPEGSISTLTIQRTEQRDSAMYRCASSLGRGQGPNTEAFFGQGTRLTVV.

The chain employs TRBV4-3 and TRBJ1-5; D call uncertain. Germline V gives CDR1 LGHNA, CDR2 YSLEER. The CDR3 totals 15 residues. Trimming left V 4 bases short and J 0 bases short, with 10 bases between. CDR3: CASSPGAYSNQPQHF. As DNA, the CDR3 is TGCGCCAGCAGCCCCGGAGCGTATAGCAATCAGCCCCAGCATTTT.

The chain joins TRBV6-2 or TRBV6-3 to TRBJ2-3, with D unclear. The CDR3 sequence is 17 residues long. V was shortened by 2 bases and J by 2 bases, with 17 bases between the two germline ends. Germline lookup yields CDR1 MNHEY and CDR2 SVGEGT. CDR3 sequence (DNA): TGTGCCAGCAGTTACGCGTGGGTCACTCGAACCACAGATACGCAGTATTTT. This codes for CASSYAWVTRTTDTQYF.

CDR3: CAISESGTPDSPLHF. CDR3 DNA sequence: TGTGCCATCAGTGAGTCAGGAACACCTGATTCACCCCTCCACTTT. V and J are TRBV10-3 and TRBJ1-6; no clear D. Trimming removed 0 bases at V and 8 bases at J, with 11 bases between. Germline V gene lookup returns CDR1 ENHRY and CDR2 SYGVKD. This CDR3 is built from 15 residues.

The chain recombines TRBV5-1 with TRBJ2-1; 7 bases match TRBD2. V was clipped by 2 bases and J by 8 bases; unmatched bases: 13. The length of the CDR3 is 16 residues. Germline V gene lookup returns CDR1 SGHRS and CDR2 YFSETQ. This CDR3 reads CASSLLSTGTTDEQFF. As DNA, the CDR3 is TGCGCCAGCAGCTTACTTTCAACCGGGACTACGGATGAGCAGTTCTTC.

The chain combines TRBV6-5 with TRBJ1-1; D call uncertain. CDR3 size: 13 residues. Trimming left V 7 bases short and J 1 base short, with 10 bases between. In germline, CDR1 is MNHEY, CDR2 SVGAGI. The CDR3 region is CASTDARNTEAFF. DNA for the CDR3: TGTGCCAGCACCGATGCCCGGAACACTGAAGCTTTCTTT.

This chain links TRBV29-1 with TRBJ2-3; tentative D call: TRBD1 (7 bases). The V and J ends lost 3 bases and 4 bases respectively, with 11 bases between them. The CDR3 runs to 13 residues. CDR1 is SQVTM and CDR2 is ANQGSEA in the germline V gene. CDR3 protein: CSVEEGAADTQYF. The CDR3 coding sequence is TGCAGCGTTGAGGAGGGGGCCGCAGATACGCAGTATTTT.

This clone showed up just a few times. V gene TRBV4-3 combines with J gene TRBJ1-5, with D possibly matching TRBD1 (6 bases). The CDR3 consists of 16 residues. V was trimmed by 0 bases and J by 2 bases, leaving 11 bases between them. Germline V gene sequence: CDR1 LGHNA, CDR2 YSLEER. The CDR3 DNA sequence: TGCGCCAGCAGCCAAGAGCCGGGGGCTGGCAATCAGCCCCAGCATTTT. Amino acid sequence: CASSQEPGAGNQPQHF.